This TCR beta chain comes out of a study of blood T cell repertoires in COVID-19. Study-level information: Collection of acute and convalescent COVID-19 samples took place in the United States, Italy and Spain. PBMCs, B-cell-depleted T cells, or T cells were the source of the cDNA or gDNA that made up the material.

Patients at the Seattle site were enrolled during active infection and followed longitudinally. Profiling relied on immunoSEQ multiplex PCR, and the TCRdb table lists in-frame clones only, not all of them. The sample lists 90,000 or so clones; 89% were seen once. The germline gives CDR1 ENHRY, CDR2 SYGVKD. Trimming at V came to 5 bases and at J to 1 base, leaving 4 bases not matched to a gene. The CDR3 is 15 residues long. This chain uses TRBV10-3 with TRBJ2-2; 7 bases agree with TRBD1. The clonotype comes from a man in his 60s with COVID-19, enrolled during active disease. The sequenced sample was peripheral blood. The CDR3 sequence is CAISSGQVNTGELFF. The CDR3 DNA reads TGTGCCATCAGTTCCGGACAGGTGAACACCGGGGAGCTGTTTTTT.